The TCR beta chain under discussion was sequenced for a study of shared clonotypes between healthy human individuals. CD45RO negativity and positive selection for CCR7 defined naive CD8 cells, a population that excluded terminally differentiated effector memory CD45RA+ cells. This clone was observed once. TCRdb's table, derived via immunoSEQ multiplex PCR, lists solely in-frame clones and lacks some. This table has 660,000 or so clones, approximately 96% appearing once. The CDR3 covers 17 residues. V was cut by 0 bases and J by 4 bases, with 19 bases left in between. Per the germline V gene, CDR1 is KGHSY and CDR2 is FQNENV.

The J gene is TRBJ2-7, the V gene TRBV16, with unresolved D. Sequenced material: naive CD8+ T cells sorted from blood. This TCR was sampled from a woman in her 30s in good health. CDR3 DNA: TGTGCCAGCAGCCAATCTCGGACGGACCCGATCGAGTACGAGCAGTACTTC. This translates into CASSQSRTDPIEYEQYF.